This T cell receptor beta chain was recorded in a study of blood T cell repertoires in COVID-19. For the study at large: Sites in the United States, Italy and Spain provided acute and convalescent COVID-19 samples. PBMCs, B-cell-depleted T cells, or T cells provided the cDNA or gDNA that made up the material.

The CDR3 contains 13 residues. Germline V gene lookup returns CDR1 SGHNT and CDR2 YYREEE (reference sequence). Deletions cut 3 bases from V and 1 base from J, with 8 bases between. Methods used by the authors: Amplifying reference gene primers gave estimates of nucleated cell counts. Sequencing was performed with immunoSEQ multiplex PCR; in TCRdb, only in-frame clones are kept and a portion is missing. V, J and clone size were drawn from that table, and D and trimming were deduced from the DNA. The repertoire consists of more than 150,000 clones, with about 86% occurring once and the leading ten covering nearly 8.5%.

Sequencing was carried out using peripheral blood. This receptor was obtained from a man aged 55 to 70 with acute or convalescent COVID-19. The chain has TRBV5-4 and TRBJ2-7, with D tentatively TRBD1 (5 bases). The CDR3 DNA sequence: TGTGCCAGCAGCTCGCCAGGGTCCTACGAGCAGTACTTC. Its protein product is CASSSPGSYEQYF. The full variable domain, in which reference TRBV5-4 and TRBJ2-7 provide the parts outside the CDR3, is ETGVTQSPTHLIKTRGQQVTLRCSSQSGHNTVSWYQQALGQGPQFIFQYYREEENGRGNFPPRFSGLQFPNYSSELNVNALELDDSALYLCASSSPGSYEQYFGPGTRLTVT.